One and the same sample provided the 22 T cell receptor beta chains below, sequenced in a study of blood T cell repertoires in COVID-19. The protocol was immunoSEQ multiplex PCR, while the TCRdb copy is restricted to in-frame clones and leaves out a portion. The top ten clones hold roughly 4.8% of a sample with tens of thousands of clones, about 86% of them seen once. Sample: peripheral blood. These receptors all come from a woman aged 60-75 years with acute or convalescent COVID-19.

This chain uses TRBV6-5 with TRBJ2-1; D is undetermined. V shed 5 bases and J shed 4 bases, with 12 bases lying between them. CDR1 and CDR2 (germline): MNHEY, SVGAGI. The CDR3 sequence is 14 residues long. CDR3 region: CASSLGDRYNEQFF. The CDR3 DNA reads TGTGCCAGCAGTCTAGGAGATCGATACAATGAGCAGTTCTTC.

This clone came up a few times. The V and J genes are TRBV24-1 and TRBJ2-2; the match to TRBD1 covers 7 bases. The CDR3 consists of 17 residues. Trimming took 5 bases from V and 4 from J; bases not matched to a gene: 12. The V gene's germline CDR1 is KGHDR and CDR2 SFDVKD. The CDR3 sequence: CATSAARKAGGTGELFF. The DNA for the CDR3 is TGTGCCACCAGTGCCGCAAGGAAGGCAGGGGGCACCGGGGAGCTGTTTTTT.

V and J are TRBV5-6 and TRBJ1-4, with 7 nucleotides matching TRBD1. V lost 4 bases to trimming and J lost 6 bases; unmatched junction nucleotides: 6. Per germline, CDR1 SGHDT and CDR2 YYEEEE. The CDR3 has 14 amino acids. The CDR3 DNA reads as TGTGCCAGCAGCGTTCAGGGGGTTTATGAAAAACTGTTTTTT. It is translated as CASSVQGVYEKLFF.

V gene TRBV19 combines with J gene TRBJ1-1, with TRBD1 matching 8 bases. This CDR3 spans 15 amino acids. CDR1 is LNHDA, CDR2 SQIVND, per germline (reference sequence). V lost 1 base, J lost 6 bases, and 7 bases stayed unmatched. The CDR3 nucleotides read TGTGCCAGTAGTATAGGGACAGGGATGATACCTGAAGCTTTCTTT. Encoded protein: CASSIGTGMIPEAFF.

This clone was counted once. This rearrangement joins TRBV5-1 to TRBJ2-3, with 10 bases fitting TRBD1. The CDR3 contains 15 residues. The germline CDR1 and CDR2 sequences are SGHRS and YFSETQ. Unmatched junction bases numbered 6, after V lost 4 bases and J lost 4 bases. The CDR3 reads CASSLEGTGADTQYF. The CDR3 bases are TGCGCCAGCAGCCTCGAAGGGACAGGGGCAGATACGCAGTATTTT.

The chain uses TRBV18 and TRBJ1-3; the match to TRBD1 covers 8 bases. V shed 3 bases and J 8 bases; nucleotides not matched to a gene: 3. Germline loops: CDR1 KGHSH, CDR2 LQKENI. This CDR3 is built from 13 residues. The CDR3 sequence: CASSPTGADTIYF. DNA of the CDR3: TGTGCCAGCTCACCGACAGGGGCAGACACCATATATTTT.

CDR3 nucleotides: TGTGCTAGTGGTTTTGATGGGGGGTTGGACCGCTATGGCTACACCTTC. Translating it yields CASGFDGGLDRYGYTF. V and J are TRBV12-5 and TRBJ1-2; maybe TRBD1 (5 bases). CDR1 and CDR2 from the germline V gene are LGHNT and FRNRAP. V lost 3 bases to trimming and J lost 4 bases, with 18 bases between them. This CDR3 has 16 residues.

This sequence joins TRBV3-1 (or the pseudogene TRBV3-2) and TRBJ2-6, with D possibly TRBD1 on 5 matching bases. Germline CDR1 is LGHDT and CDR2 is YNNKEL (reference sequence). V lost 4 bases, J lost 0 bases, and 13 bases lay in between. The CDR3 is made up of 17 amino acids. CDR3 nucleotides: TGTGCCAGCAGCCCCCATATTACAGGCTCTGGGGCCAACGTCCTGACTTTC. Protein: CASSPHITGSGANVLTF.

The rearrangement joins TRBV4-2 to TRBJ1-5, with TRBD1 matching 7 bases. CDR1 and CDR2 from the germline V gene are LGHNA and YNFKEQ. The CDR3 contains 14 residues. Trimming removed 11 bases from V and 1 base from J; junction bases left unmatched: 8. CDR3 DNA: TGTGCCTGCTACAGGGGCCACAGCAATCAGCCCCAGCATTTT. This sequence encodes CACYRGHSNQPQHF.

This rearrangement joins TRBV5-1 to TRBJ1-1; no reliable D call. CDR3 size: 14 residues. With 0 bases removed from V and 3 bases from J, the gap between germline ends came to 9 bases. Germline assignment: CDR1 SGHRS and CDR2 YFSETQ. CDR3 DNA: TGCGCCAGCAGCTTGGGCGGGAAACACACTGAAGCTTTCTTT. The encoded protein is CASSLGGKHTEAFF.

The chain recombines TRBV5-4 with TRBJ2-7, with a possible D match to TRBD2 (6 bases). Trimming cost V 4 bases and J 3 bases, with 17 bases left between them. Germline CDR1 SGHNT, CDR2 YYREEE (reference sequence). CDR3 size: 15 residues. The CDR3 here is CASSLLRGNLYEQYF. The CDR3 nucleotides read TGTGCCAGCAGCCTCCTCCGGGGGAACCTCTACGAGCAGTACTTC.

Here the CDR3 reads CASSYSTGVQNGYTF. CDR3 bases: TGTGCCAGCAGTTACTCCACAGGGGTACAGAACGGCTACACCTTC. The chain combines TRBV6-5 with TRBJ1-2; 7 positions agree with TRBD1. Germline V gene sequence: CDR1 MNHEY, CDR2 SVGAGI. The V gene end was trimmed by 0 bases and the J gene end by 8 bases; junction bases not matched to a gene: 9. The CDR3 covers 15 residues.

This clone was counted once. The V call is TRBV6-1, the J call TRBJ2-1, with 11 bases fitting TRBD2. CDR1 MNHNS and CDR2 SASEGT come from the germline V gene. V shed 0 bases and J 6 bases; nucleotides not matched to a gene: 7. The CDR3 length is 17 residues. In nucleotides, the CDR3 is TGTGCCAGCAGTGAAGCTCGCGGACTAGCGGGTGCCAATGAGCAGTTCTTC. Amino acid sequence: CASSEARGLAGANEQFF.

The gene calls are TRBV11-2 and TRBJ1-2; the D is unclear. CDR3 length: 16 residues. In germline, CDR1 is SGHAT, CDR2 FQNNGV. Trimming shortened V by 5 bases and J by 5 bases, and 21 bases separated the two germline ends. The CDR3 sequence: CASSRQEYRQAYGYTF. CDR3 DNA: TGTGCCAGCAGCCGCCAGGAATACCGCCAAGCATATGGCTACACCTTC.

This sequence joins TRBV7-9 and TRBJ1-1, with D possibly matching TRBD1 (5 bases). There are 13 residues in the CDR3. Trimming left V 4 bases short and J 4 bases short, with 10 bases between. Germline V gene lookup returns CDR1 SEHNR and CDR2 FQNEAQ (reference sequence). The CDR3 DNA is TGTGCCAGCAGCTCACTGGGGGGCACTGAAGCTTTCTTT. It yields the protein CASSSLGGTEAFF.

The gene calls are TRBV7-2 and TRBJ2-7; D not certain. The CDR3 covers 13 residues. V shed 0 bases and J shed 3 bases, with 6 bases lying between them. CDR1 and CDR2 from the germline V gene are SGHTA and FQGNSA. CDR3 loop: CASSLAADYEQYF. The CDR3, as DNA: TGTGCCAGCAGCTTAGCGGCCGACTACGAGCAGTACTTC. The whole variable domain, filled in from reference TRBV7-2 and TRBJ2-7, reads GAGVSQSPSNKVTEKGKDVELRCDPISGHTALYWYRQSLGQGLEFLIYFQGNSAPDKSGLPSDRFSAERTGGSVSTLTIQRTQQEDSAVYLCASSLAADYEQYFGPGTRLTVT.

This clone has a single count. V and J are TRBV2 and TRBJ1-2, with a weak D call TRBD1 (5 bases). Trimming removed 7 bases at V and 0 bases at J, with 12 bases between. This CDR3 has 14 amino acids. The germline V gene encodes CDR1 SNHLY and CDR2 FYNNEI. The CDR3, as DNA: TGTGCCAGCACCGGAGACAGCCCTAACTATGGCTACACCTTC. Residues: CASTGDSPNYGYTF.

This chain links TRBV5-6 with TRBJ1-2; the match to TRBD1 covers 7 bases. CDR3 length: 15 residues. The germline gives CDR1 SGHDT, CDR2 YYEEEE. J gave up 7 bases and V 4 bases, and 13 bases lay outside the gene matches. The CDR3 loop reads CASSQLDRLSSGYTF. In DNA form, the CDR3 reads TGTGCCAGCAGCCAGCTGGACAGGCTCTCGAGTGGCTACACCTTC.

The genes are TRBV19 and TRBJ2-2, with 7 bases identical to TRBD1. Looked up from germline, CDR1 is LNHDA and CDR2 is SQIVND (reference sequence). The CDR3 sequence is 16 residues long. V lost 3 bases, J lost 0 bases, and 4 bases stayed unmatched. The CDR3 coding sequence is TGTGCCAGTAGTATTGGCAGGGGGTCGAACACCGGGGAGCTGTTTTTT. Translated, it gives CASSIGRGSNTGELFF.

The chain combines TRBV6-5 with TRBJ2-1, with TRBD2 matching 10 bases. V lost 5 bases and J lost 10; bases outside the gene matches: 5. CDR1 MNHEY and CDR2 SVGAGI come from the germline V gene. The CDR3 is made up of 13 amino acids. Here the CDR3 reads CASSRSGGHEQFF. CDR3 in DNA: TGTGCCAGCAGTCGTAGCGGGGGGCACGAGCAGTTCTTC.

In its sample, this clone was seen a few times. V usage is TRBV18 and J usage is TRBJ1-5; D remains unclear. The CDR3 consists of 12 residues. The germline gives CDR1 KGHSH, CDR2 LQKENI. V was shortened by 5 bases and J by 6 bases, with 8 bases between the two germline ends. CDR3 in DNA: TGTGCCAGCTCAAAGGGAGGTCAGCCCCAGCATTTT. Amino acids: CASSKGGQPQHF.

The V and J genes are TRBV4-1 and TRBJ2-1; 10 bases line up with TRBD2. CDR1 is MGHRA and CDR2 is YSYEKL in the germline V gene. Unmatched junction bases numbered 6, after V lost 1 base and J lost 3 bases. The CDR3 runs 17 residues. The CDR3 nucleotides read TGCGCCAGCAGCCAAGGGGGACTAGCGATAAACTACAATGAGCAGTTCTTC. Translating gives CASSQGGLAINYNEQFF.